One T cell receptor beta chain is described in this entry. Its antigen is unknown. The sample holds no much larger clone one base away, and base qualities are not on file. The entry originates in a study of T cell changes during pregnancy in multiple sclerosis (dated by TCRdb to 2018 to 2020). In terms of the full investigation: The study looked at changes in the T cell repertoire across pregnancy in women with multiple sclerosis.

Libraries were constructed by the immunoSEQ multiplex PCR assay. The immuneACCESS repertoire file appears here via TCRdb, limited to in-frame rearrangements. These files lack a portion of the clones; in checked studies, under half of the deficit traces to unresolved V genes, and the cause of the others is not known. The sample table holds some 55,000 clones, of which approximately 91% were seen once. In total, the top ten clones hold about 1.2% of the sample. Inclusive of the bounding cysteine and phenylalanine, the CDR3 is 13 residues long. This entry keeps only the CDR3 DNA: 39 bases, framed from base 1. CDR1 and CDR2, looked up from the germline V gene, are SGHTS and YDEGEE. Trimming leaves V shorter by 7 bases and J shorter by 4 bases, with the junction holding 4 bases beyond the gene matches.

The sample was peripheral blood, taken after pregnancy. The sequence joins TRBV5-8 to TRBJ2-5, and TRBD2 aligns with 10 junction nucleotides. The TCR originated in a female donor in good health, enrolled as a control in a pregnancy study. The CDR3 corresponds to CASRSGGLETQYF. The DNA reads TGTGCCAGCCGTAGCGGGGGGCTAGAGACCCAGTACTTC.